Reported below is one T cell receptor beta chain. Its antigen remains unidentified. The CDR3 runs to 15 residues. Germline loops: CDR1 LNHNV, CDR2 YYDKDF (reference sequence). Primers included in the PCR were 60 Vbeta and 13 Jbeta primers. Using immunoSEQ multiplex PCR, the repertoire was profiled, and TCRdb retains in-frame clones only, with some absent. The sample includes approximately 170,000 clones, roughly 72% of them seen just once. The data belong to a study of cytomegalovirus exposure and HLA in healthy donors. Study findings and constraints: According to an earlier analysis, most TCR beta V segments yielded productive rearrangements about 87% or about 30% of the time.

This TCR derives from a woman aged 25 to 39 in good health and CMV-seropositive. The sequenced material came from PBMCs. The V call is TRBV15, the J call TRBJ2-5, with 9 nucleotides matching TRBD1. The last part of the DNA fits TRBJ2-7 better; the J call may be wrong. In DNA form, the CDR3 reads TGTGCCACCAGCAGAGTAGGGACAGGGTTATTCGAGCAGTACTTC. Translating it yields CATSRVGTGLFEQYF.